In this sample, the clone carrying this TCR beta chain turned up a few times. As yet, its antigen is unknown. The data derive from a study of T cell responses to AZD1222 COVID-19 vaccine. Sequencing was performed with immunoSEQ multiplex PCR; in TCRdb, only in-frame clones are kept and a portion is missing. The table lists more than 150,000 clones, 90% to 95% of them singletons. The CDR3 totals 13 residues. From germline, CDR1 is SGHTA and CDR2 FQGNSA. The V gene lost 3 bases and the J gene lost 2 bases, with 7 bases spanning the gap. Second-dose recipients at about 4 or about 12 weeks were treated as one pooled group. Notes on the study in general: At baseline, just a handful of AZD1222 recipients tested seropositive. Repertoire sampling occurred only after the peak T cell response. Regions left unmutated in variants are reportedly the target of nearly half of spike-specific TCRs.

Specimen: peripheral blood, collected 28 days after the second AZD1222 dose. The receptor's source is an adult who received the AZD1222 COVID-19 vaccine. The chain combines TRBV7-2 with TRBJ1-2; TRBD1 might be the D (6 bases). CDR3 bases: TGTGCCAGCAGCTTTCAGGGGAACTATGGCTACACCTTC. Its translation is CASSFQGNYGYTF.